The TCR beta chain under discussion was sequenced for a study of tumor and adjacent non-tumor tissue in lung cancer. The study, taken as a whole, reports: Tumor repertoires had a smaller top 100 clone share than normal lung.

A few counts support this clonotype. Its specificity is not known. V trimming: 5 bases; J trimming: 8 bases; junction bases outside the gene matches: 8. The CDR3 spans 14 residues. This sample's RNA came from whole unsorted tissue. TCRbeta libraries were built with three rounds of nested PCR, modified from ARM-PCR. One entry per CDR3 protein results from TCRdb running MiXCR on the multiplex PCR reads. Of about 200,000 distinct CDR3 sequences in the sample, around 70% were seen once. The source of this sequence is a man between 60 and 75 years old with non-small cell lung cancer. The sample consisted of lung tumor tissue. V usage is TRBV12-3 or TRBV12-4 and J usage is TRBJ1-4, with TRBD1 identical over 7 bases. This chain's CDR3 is CASSNRQGREKLFF. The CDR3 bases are TGTGCCAGCAGTAACCGACAGGGAAGAGAAAAACTGTTTTTT.